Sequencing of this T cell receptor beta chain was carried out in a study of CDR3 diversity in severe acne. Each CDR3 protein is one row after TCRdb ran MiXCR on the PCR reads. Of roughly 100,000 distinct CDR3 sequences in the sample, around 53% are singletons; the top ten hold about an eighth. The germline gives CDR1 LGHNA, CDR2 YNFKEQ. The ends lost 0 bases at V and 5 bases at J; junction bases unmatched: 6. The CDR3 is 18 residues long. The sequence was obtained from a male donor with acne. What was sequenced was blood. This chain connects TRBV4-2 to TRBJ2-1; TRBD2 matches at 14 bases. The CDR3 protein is CASSQDYLTSGRDNEQFF. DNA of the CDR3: TGTGCCAGCAGCCAAGATTATTTGACTAGCGGGAGGGACAATGAGCAGTTCTTC.